This is a list of T cell receptor beta chains from one sample in a study of OX40 agonist ivuxolimab in advanced cancers. Profiling relied on immunoSEQ multiplex PCR, and the TCRdb table lists in-frame clones only, not all of them. The sample yields tens of thousands of clones, approximately 89% seen once. This material consisted of CD4+ or CD8+ T cells sorted from blood, taken in a trial of the OX40 agonist ivuxolimab. Receptor source: an adult with an advanced solid tumor such as melanoma, head and neck, liver or kidney cancer. Each CDR3 is given with its conserved first and last residue. D genes are given only for firm matches. The listing skips clone size in some rows; elsewhere it reads once, few, many or a size class.

D	size	J	V	DNA	CDR3
.	.	TRBJ1-2	TRBV13	TGTGCCAGCAGCCACTCGAGTAGGGCGGTCGGCTATGGCTACACCTTC	CASSHSSRAVGYGYTF
.	.	TRBJ1-2	TRBV18	TGTGCCAGCTCACCACCGGAGGACTACTATGGCTACACCTTC	CASSPPEDYYGYTF
.	few	TRBJ2-2	TRBV27	TGTGCCAGCAGTTTATCGATGGTTAGGAAGAACGGGGAGCTGTTTTTT	CASSLSMVRKNGELFF
.	.	TRBJ2-7	TRBV5-6	TGTGCCAGCAGCCCGACAGGTAATGCGTACGAGCAGTACTTC	CASSPTGNAYEQYF
.	.	TRBJ1-2	TRBV19	TGTGCCAGTAGTATAGCCCAGGGGCAGCTCTATGGCTACACCTTC	CASSIAQGQLYGYTF
.	.	TRBJ1-1	TRBV11-3	TGTGCCAGCAGCTTAAAGGAAACGGGGAACACTGAAGCTTTCTTT	CASSLKETGNTEAFF
.	.	TRBJ1-3	TRBV25-1	TGTGCCAGCAGTGAGGACCGTACCCGCTCTGGAAACACCATATATTTT	CASSEDRTRSGNTIYF
.	.	TRBJ1-1	TRBV7-3	TGTGCCAGCAGCATATTCACGAACACTGAAGCTTTCTTT	CASSIFTNTEAFF
.	.	TRBJ1-3	TRBV6-1	TGTGCCAGCAAGGGGGGCGCTGGAAACACCATATATTTT	CASKGGAGNTIYF
.	.	TRBJ1-2	TRBV4-3	TGCGCCAGCAGCCCAGAGGCCACGAACTATGGCTACACCTTC	CASSPEATNYGYTF
.	.	TRBJ2-5	TRBV19	TGTGCCAGTAGTACGGAGGGGAGAGACCAAGAGACCCAGTACTTC	CASSTEGRDQETQYF
.	.	TRBJ2-3	TRBV5-4	TGTGCCAGCAGCGGTTGGACTAAGGGCACAGATACGCAGTATTTT	CASSGWTKGTDTQYF
.	.	TRBJ1-2	TRBV9	TGTGCCAGCAGCGGCCGGGACGCCGCAGCTGGCTACACCTTC	CASSGRDAAAGYTF
.	.	TRBJ1-2	TRBV7-9	TGTGCCAGCAGCTCCAAGGCCTGGGACTATGGCTACACCTTC	CASSSKAWDYGYTF
.	.	TRBJ2-7	TRBV5-8	TGTGCCAGCACTGACGGGGTGGGGGGCCCCTACGAGCAGTACTTC	CASTDGVGGPYEQYF
.	few	TRBJ1-5	TRBV19	TGTGCCAGTAGTTCCACCGGGGGGGCTCAGCCCCAGCATTTT	CASSSTGGAQPQHF
.	.	TRBJ2-7	TRBV7-9	TGTGCCAGCAGCTTAGGGCGGGAGCAGTACTTC	CASSLGREQYF
.	.	TRBJ1-1	TRBV5-6	TGTGCCAGCAGCCTTTTGCGGGGGACTGAAGCTTTCTTT	CASSLLRGTEAFF
TRBD1	.	TRBJ1-1	TRBV6-5	TGTGCCAGCAGTTATAGGGGGCGAGATACTGAAGCTTTCTTT	CASSYRGRDTEAFF
.	.	TRBJ2-7	TRBV5-6	TGTGCCAGCAGCCGAACAGGTTCCTCCTACGAGCAGTACTTC	CASSRTGSSYEQYF
.	.	TRBJ1-5	TRBV4-3	TGCGCCAGCAGCCAAGATGGAGGTAGCAATCAGCCCCAGCATTTT	CASSQDGGSNQPQHF
.	once	TRBJ2-5	TRBV2	TGTGCCAGCAGTGACAGGGAAGAGACCCAGTACTTC	CASSDREETQYF
.	few	TRBJ2-7	TRBV19	TGTGCCAGTAGTATAGATGCGGGGAACTCCTACGAGCAGTACTTC	CASSIDAGNSYEQYF
.	once	TRBJ1-2	TRBV28	TGTGCCAGCAGTTTACCCGTGAGTACGAATGGCTACACCTTC	CASSLPVSTNGYTF
.	.	TRBJ1-1	TRBV7-9	TGTGCCAGCAGCCTTGCGGGGACTGAAGCTTTCTTT	CASSLAGTEAFF
.	.	TRBJ1-5	TRBV19	TGTGCCAGTAGTATTGAGGGGGTAGGAAGCAATCAGCCCCAGCATTTT	CASSIEGVGSNQPQHF
.	.	TRBJ1-1	TRBV11-2	TGTGCCAGCAGCCCTCGCCAGGGTAACACTGAAGCTTTCTTT	CASSPRQGNTEAFF
.	.	TRBJ2-3	TRBV15	TGTGCCACCAGCAGAGAGGTCCCCACAGATACGCAGTATTTT	CATSREVPTDTQYF
.	once	TRBJ2-5	TRBV6-1	TGTGCCAGCAGTTCCACCGAGGAGACCCAGTACTTC	CASSSTEETQYF
TRBD1	.	TRBJ2-4	TRBV7-9	TGTGCCAGCAGTCCGAGACAGGGCGTCAGCATTCAGTACTTC	CASSPRQGVSIQYF
.	.	TRBJ2-7	TRBV11-2	TGTGCCAGCAGCTTGCTCAGATACGAGCAGTACTTC	CASSLLRYEQYF
.	few	TRBJ1-6	TRBV5-6	TGTGCCAGCAGCTTGGGGTCCTATTCACCCCTCCACTTT	CASSLGSYSPLHF
.	.	TRBJ2-1	TRBV19	TGTGCCAGCAGCGGCCCATGGGGTGAGCAGTTCTTC	CASSGPWGEQFF
.	.	TRBJ1-1	TRBV27	TGTGCCAGCAGTGGATACGGCGACCTGAACACTGAAGCTTTCTTT	CASSGYGDLNTEAFF
.	.	TRBJ2-7	TRBV7-9	TGTGCCAGCAGCGCGGACAGCCACGAGCAGTACTTC	CASSADSHEQYF
.	.	TRBJ2-7	TRBV7-9	TGTGCCAGCAGCCGGGTTGTCTACGAGCAGTACTTC	CASSRVVYEQYF
.	.	TRBJ1-2	TRBV5-6	TGTGCCAGCAGCTTGCCCCATGCAAGGGACTGGGATGGCTACACCTTC	CASSLPHARDWDGYTF
.	.	TRBJ1-1	TRBV13	TGTGCCAGCAGCTCCCGAGTGACGGGTTGGTCTGAAGCTTTCTTT	CASSSRVTGWSEAFF
TRBD1	.	TRBJ2-1	TRBV4-2	TGTGCCAGCAGCCACGACAGGGGGACCTACAATGAGCAGTTCTTC	CASSHDRGTYNEQFF
TRBD1	.	TRBJ1-1	TRBV19	TGTGCCAGTAGTATCGCGGGACAGGGTTTGGACACTGAAGCTTTCTTT	CASSIAGQGLDTEAFF
TRBD1	.	TRBJ1-2	TRBV6-5	TGTGCCAGCAGTTACTCGCCGACAGGGGGAGATGGCTACACCTTC	CASSYSPTGGDGYTF